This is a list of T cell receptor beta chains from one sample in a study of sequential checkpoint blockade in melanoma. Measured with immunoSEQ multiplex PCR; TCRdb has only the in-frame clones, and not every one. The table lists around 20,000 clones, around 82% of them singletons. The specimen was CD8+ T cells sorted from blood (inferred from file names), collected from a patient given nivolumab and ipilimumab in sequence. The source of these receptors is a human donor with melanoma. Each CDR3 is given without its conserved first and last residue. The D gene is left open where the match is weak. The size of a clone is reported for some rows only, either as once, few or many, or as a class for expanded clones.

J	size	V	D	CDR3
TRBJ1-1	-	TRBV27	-	ASSLYGNTEAF
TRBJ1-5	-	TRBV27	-	ASSFQGPSNQPQH
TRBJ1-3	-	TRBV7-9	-	ASSLEGARTIY
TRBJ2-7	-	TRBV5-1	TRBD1	ASTDRGQGEQY
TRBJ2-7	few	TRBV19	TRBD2	ASSSGLAGLGYEQY
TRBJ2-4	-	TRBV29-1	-	SVRGAVSTLLAKNIQY
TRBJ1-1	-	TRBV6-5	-	ASTYIPGGAGEAF
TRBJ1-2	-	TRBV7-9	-	ASSLAGTGSSYGYT
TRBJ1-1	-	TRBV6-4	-	ASSDSGRVGTEAF
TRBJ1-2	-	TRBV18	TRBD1	ASSHRDRGNYGYT
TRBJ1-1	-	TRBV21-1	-	ASSKSGRGRGNTEAF
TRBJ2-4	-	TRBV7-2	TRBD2	ASSTSGTTKNIQY
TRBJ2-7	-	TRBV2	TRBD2	ASRPTSGSYEQY
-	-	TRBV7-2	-	ASSLEMYEQY
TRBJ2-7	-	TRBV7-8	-	ASSFLRQASYEQY
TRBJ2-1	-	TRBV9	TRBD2	ASSPGSGAYNEQF
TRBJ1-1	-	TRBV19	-	ASSPRQGGGNTEAF
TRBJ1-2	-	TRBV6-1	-	ASVSRGNYGYT
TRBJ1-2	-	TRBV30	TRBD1	AWSVLRDRLYGYT
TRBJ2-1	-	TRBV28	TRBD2	ASGLARGNEQF
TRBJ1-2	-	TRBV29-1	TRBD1	SARDRFLVGYT
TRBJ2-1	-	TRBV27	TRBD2	ASSSRPKRERDEQF